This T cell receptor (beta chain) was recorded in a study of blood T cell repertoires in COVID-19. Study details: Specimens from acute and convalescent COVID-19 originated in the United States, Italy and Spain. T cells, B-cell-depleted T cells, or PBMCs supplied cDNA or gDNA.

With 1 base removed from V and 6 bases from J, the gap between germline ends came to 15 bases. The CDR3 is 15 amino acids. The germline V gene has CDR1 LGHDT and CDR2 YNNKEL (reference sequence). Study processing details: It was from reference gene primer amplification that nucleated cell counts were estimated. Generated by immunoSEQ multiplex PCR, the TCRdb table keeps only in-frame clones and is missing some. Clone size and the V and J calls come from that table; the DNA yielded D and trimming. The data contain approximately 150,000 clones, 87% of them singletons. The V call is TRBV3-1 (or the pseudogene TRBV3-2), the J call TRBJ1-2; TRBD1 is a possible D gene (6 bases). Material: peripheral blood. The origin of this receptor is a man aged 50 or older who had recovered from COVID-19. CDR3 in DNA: TGTGCCAGCAGCCAAGGCCCACAGGGAGAGAATGGCTACACCTTC. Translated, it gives CASSQGPQGENGYTF.